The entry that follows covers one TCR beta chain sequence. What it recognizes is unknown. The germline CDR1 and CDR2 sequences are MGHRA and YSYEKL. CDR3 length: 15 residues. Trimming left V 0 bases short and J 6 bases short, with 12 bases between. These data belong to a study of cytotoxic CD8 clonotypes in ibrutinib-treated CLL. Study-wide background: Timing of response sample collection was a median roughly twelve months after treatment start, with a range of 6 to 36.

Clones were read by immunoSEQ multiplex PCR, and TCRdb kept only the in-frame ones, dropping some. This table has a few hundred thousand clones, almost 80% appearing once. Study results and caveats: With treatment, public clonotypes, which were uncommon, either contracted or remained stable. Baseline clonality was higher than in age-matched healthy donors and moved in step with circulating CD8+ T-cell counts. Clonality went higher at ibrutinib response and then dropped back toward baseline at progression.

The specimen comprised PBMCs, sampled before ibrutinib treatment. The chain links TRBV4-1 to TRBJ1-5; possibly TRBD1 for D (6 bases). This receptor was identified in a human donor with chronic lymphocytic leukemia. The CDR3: CASSQDLQGTQPQHF. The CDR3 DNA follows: TGCGCCAGCAGCCAAGATTTACAGGGAACTCAGCCCCAGCATTTT.